This TCR beta chain is drawn from a study of identical twins. From the 5' RACE reads, TCRdb called clonotypes with MiXCR, one entry per CDR3 protein. The table has roughly 1.6 million distinct CDR3 sequences, around 29% seen once. In regard to this clonotype: The target antigen is unknown.

There are 16 residues in the CDR3. Per the germline V gene, CDR1 is MDHEN and CDR2 is SYDVKM. The germline V and J ends were trimmed by 5 bases and 0 bases, with 14 bases remaining between them. The study's findings and limits: Models, which agreed with sharing between unrelated individuals, nonetheless underestimated the out-of-frame TCR alpha sharing seen in monozygotic twins.

The sequence derives from a newborn girl in good health. Specimen: cord blood. The genes are TRBV28 and TRBJ1-3; tentative D call: TRBD1 (5 bases). CDR3 in DNA: TGTGCCAGCAGTCCTCAGAGGGGCTTCTCTGGAAACACCATATATTTT. Its protein product is CASSPQRGFSGNTIYF.